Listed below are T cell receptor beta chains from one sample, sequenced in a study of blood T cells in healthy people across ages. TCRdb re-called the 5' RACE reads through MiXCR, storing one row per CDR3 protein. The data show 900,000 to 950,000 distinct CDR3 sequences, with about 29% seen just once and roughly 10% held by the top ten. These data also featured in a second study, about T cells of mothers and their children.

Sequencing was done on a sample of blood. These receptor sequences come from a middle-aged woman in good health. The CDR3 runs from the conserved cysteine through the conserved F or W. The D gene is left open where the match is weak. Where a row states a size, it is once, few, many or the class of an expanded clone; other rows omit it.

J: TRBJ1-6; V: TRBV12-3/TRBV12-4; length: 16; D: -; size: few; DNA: TGTGCCAGCAGCATTCCCACAAGCTCCTATAATTCACCCCTCCACTTT; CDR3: CASSIPTSSYNSPLHF
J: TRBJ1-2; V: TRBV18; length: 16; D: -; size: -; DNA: TGTGCCAGCTTCCCCGTGTCGGGGGCCTCTAACTATGGCTACACCTTC; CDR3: CASFPVSGASNYGYTF
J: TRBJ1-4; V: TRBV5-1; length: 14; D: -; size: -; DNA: TGCGCCAGCACTCGGGGGGGGGCCGGTGAAAAACTGTTTTTT; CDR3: CASTRGGAGEKLFF
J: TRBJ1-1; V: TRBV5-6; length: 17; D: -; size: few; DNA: TGTGCCAGCAGCTTGGCTGGCAGTCACCTCATGAACACTGAAGCTTTCTTT; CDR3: CASSLAGSHLMNTEAFF
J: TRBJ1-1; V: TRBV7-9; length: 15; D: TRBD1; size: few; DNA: TGTGCCAGCAGCTTAGCCCAGACAGGGAGAACTGAAGCTTTCTTT; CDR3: CASSLAQTGRTEAFF
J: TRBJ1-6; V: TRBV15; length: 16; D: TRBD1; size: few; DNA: TGTGCCACCAGCAGAGTCCGGGGACAGGGAACCACCACCCTCCACTTT; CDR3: CATSRVRGQGTTTLHF
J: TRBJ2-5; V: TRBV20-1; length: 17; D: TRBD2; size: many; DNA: TGCAGTGCCAATCCCGCTAGCGGGGTTAAGTCGTGGGAGACCCAGTACTTC; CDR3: CSANPASGVKSWETQYF
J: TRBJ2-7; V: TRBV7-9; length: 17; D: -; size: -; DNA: TGTGCCAGCAGCCCCGTCGGGTATGGGGGCTCCTACAATGAGCAGTACTTC; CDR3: CASSPVGYGGSYNEQYF
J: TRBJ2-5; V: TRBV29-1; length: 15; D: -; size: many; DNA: TGCAGCGTCCACCCAGGTCGAAGGGCCCAAGAGACCCAGTACTTC; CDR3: CSVHPGRRAQETQYF
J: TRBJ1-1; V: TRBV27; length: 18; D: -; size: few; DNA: TGTGCCAGCAGTTACAAGCTAGCAGGGGCGATTCTGAACACTGAAGCTTTCTTT; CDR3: CASSYKLAGAILNTEAFF
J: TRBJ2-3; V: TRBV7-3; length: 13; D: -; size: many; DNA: TGTGCCAGCAGCCCCGCGGTCTCAGATACGCAGTATTTT; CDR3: CASSPAVSDTQYF
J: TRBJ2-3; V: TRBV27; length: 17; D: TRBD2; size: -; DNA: TGTGCCAGCAGTAGGTTTAGCGGGGGGGCCTGGGCAGATACGCAGTATTTT; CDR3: CASSRFSGGAWADTQYF
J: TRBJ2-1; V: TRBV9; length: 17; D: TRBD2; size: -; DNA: TGTGCCAGCAGCGAAAGACTCGGGACTAGCGGAAACAATGAGCAGTTCTTC; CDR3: CASSERLGTSGNNEQFF
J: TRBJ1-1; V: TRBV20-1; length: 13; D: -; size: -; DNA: TGCAGTGCTAGAGGGGACCTAGACACTGAAGCTTTCTTT; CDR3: CSARGDLDTEAFF
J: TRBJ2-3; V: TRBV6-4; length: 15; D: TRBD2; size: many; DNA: TGTGCCAGCAGTGACAGCGGGGGGGGCACAGATACGCAGTATTTT; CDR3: CASSDSGGGTDTQYF
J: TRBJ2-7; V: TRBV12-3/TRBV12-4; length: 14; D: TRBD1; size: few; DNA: TGTGCCAGTCGATTCAGGGGGCAATCCTACGAGCAGTACTTC; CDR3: CASRFRGQSYEQYF
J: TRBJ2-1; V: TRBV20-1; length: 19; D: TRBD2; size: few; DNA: TGCAGTGCTAGAGGAGGGTCTAGCGGGGGGAGAAACTCCTACAATGAGCAGTTCTTC; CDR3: CSARGGSSGGRNSYNEQFF
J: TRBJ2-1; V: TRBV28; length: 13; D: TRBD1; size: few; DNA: TGTGCCAGCAGTTTCACAGGGGAGAATGAGCAGTTCTTC; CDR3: CASSFTGENEQFF
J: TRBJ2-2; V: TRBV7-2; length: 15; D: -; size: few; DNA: TGTGCCAGCACCCCATGGGGGGTGAACACCGGGGAGCTGTTTTTT; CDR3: CASTPWGVNTGELFF
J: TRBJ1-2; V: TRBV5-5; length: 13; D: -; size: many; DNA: TGTGCCAGTGACCCGGACGGGCAGTATGGCTACACCTTC; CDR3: CASDPDGQYGYTF
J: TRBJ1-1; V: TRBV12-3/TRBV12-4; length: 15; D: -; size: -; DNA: TGTGCCAGCAGTTTCCGAAGGACGGGGAACACTGAAGCTTTCTTT; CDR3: CASSFRRTGNTEAFF
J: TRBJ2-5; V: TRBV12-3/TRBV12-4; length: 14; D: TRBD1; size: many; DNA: TGTGCCAGCAGCCTAAGACAGGGTCAAGAGACCCAGTACTTC; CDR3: CASSLRQGQETQYF
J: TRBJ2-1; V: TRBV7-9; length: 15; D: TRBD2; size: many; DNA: TGTGCCAGCAGCCGTGGGACTAGCGGATACAATGAGCAGTTCTTC; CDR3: CASSRGTSGYNEQFF
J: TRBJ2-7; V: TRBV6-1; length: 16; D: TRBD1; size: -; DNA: TGTGCCAACAGTGAAGCGCCTAGGGGGCTTGCCTACGAGCAGTACTTC; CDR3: CANSEAPRGLAYEQYF
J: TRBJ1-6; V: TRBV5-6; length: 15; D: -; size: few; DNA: TGTGCCAGCAGCAGGGGACAAATCTATAATTCACCCCTCCACTTT; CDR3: CASSRGQIYNSPLHF
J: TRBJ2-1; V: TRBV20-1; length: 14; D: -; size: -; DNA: TGCAGTGCTAGACTTTCCGGGACAAACAATGAGCAGTTCTTC; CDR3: CSARLSGTNNEQFF
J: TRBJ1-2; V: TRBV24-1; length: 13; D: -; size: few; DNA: TGTGCCCCCTCGGTTTGGATTGAGTATGGCTACACCTTC; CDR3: CAPSVWIEYGYTF
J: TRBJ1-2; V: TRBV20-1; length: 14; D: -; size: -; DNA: TGCAGTGCTAGAGAGGGTCAGGGGAACTATGGCTACACCTTC; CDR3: CSAREGQGNYGYTF
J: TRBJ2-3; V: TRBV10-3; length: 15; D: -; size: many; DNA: TGTGCCATCAGCAACAGGGTGGGGGACACAGATACGCAGTATTTT; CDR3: CAISNRVGDTDTQYF
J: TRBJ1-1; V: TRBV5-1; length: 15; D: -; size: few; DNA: TGCGCCAGCAGCTTGGCCGAGGGGTTGGACACTGAAGCTTTCTTT; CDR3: CASSLAEGLDTEAFF
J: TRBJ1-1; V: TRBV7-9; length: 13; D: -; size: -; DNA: TGTGCCAGCAGCTATGTGGGGAGGACTGAAGCTTTCTTT; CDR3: CASSYVGRTEAFF
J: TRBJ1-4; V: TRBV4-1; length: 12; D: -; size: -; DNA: TGCGCCAGCAGCCACCCGTTTGAAAAACTGTTTTTT; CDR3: CASSHPFEKLFF
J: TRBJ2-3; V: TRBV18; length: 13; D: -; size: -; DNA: TGTGCCAGCTCAGAACTCGGGGCGAACACGCAGTATTTT; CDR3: CASSELGANTQYF
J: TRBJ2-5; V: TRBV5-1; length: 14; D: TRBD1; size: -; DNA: TGCGCCACCGGAGAGGGGGCTGCGAGGGAGACCCAGTACTTC; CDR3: CATGEGAARETQYF
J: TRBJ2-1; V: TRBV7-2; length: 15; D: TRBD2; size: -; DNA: TGTGCCAGCAGCCCAACTAGCGGGGGGGGGATTGAGCAGTTCTTC; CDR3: CASSPTSGGGIEQFF
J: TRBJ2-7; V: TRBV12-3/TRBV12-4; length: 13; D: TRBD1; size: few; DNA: TGTGCCAGCAGAACGCTGGACAGGGCCGAGCAGTACTTC; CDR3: CASRTLDRAEQYF
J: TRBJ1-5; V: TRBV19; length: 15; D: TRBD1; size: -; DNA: TGTGCCAGCATGACAGGGTGGGGAAGCAATCAGCCCCAGCATTTT; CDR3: CASMTGWGSNQPQHF
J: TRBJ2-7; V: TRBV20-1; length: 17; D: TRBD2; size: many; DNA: TGCAGTGCTAGACAGTTACTAGCGGGGGACTCGAACTACGAGCAGTACTTC; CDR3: CSARQLLAGDSNYEQYF
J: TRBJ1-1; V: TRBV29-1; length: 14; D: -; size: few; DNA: TGCAGCGTTGATTTTGGTGGGAGAGGCACTGAAGCTTTCTTT; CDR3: CSVDFGGRGTEAFF
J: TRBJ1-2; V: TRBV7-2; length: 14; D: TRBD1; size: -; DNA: TGTGCCAGCAGCTTAGCGCGACAGGGCTATGGCTACACCTTC; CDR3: CASSLARQGYGYTF
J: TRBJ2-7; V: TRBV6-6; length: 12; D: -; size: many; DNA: TGTGCCAGCACGGCAGGGTCCTACGAGCAGTACTTC; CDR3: CASTAGSYEQYF
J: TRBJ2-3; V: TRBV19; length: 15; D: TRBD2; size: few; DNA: TGTGCCAGTACCACCGGGACTAGGTTTTCAGATACGCAGTATTTT; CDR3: CASTTGTRFSDTQYF